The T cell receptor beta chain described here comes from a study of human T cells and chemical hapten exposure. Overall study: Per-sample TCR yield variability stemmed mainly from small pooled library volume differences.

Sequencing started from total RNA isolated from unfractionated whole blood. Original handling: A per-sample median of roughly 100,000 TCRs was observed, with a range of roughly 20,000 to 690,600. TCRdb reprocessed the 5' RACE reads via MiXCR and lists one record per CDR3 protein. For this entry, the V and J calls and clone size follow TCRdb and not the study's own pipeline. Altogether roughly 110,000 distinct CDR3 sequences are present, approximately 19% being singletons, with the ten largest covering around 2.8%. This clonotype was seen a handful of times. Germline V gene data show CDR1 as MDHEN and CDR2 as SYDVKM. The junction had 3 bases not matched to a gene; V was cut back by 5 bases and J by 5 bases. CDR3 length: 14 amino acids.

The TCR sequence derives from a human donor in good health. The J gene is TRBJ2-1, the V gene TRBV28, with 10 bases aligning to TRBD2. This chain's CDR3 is CASSLAGADNEQFF. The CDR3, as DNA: TGTGCCAGCAGTCTAGCGGGAGCTGACAATGAGCAGTTCTTC.